Included here is one T cell receptor beta chain sequence, with context. The antigen remains undetermined. The data belong to a study of monozygotic twins with inflammatory bowel disease. The study's findings and limits: People with IBD had fewer clonotypes in common with others than healthy twins did, especially with disease activity. Discordant twins showed the same repertoire similarity as concordant twins, possibly from limited power.

From the 5' RACE reads, TCRdb lists one entry per CDR3 protein and no DNA. Its table lists 300,000 to 400,000 distinct CDR3 sequences. The CDR3 covers 13 residues. Germline lookup yields CDR1 SQVTM and CDR2 ANQGSEA. This sequence joins TRBV29-1 and TRBJ2-5; the D call of TRBD1 rests on TCRdb alone, since no DNA is present to check it. The sequence derives from a human donor with ulcerative colitis or Crohn's disease, or a healthy co-twin of an affected twin (not recorded which). Sequencing was performed on blood. The CDR3 sequence: CSDTARGQETQYF.